This T cell receptor beta chain emerged from a study of T cell repertoires in cytomegalovirus infection. Study in general: Used in the study were CMV epitopes, some recently identified and HLA-C-restricted, others well-studied and HLA-B-restricted. An indication of both CMV infection and matching HLA type came from public TCR beta signatures. Study-wide findings and caveats: Cumulative frequency of public TCR beta families picked out carriers of CMV plus the relevant HLA. HLA-C-restricted TCR beta clonotypes specific for CMV led the ex vivo response.

The CDR3 is made up of 14 amino acids. Germline values: CDR1 MGHRA, CDR2 YSYEKL. Losses at the gene ends were 1 base for V and 10 bases for J; bases not matched to a gene: 7. In the case of this clonotype: What it binds is not known.

A single record per CDR3 protein comes from TCRdb applying MiXCR to the reads. This sample carries 550,000 to 850,000 distinct CDR3 sequences, 30% to 35% of them seen once, and the ten largest clones take about 18%. The material sequenced was cultured PBMCs, taken from culture after CMV antigen stimulation. This sequence joins TRBV4-1 and TRBJ1-1, with 9 bases aligning to TRBD1. The TCR was taken from a human donor in good health (CMV status not recorded). Some clones in this sample may be carry-over from other donors' samples. In DNA form, the CDR3 reads TGCGCCAGCAGCCAAGTGGGACAGGGTGGCAGAGCTTTCTTT. Amino acids: CASSQVGQGGRAFF.